This is a list of T cell receptor beta chains from one sample in a study of CD8+CD57+ T cells in acquired aplastic anemia. One entry per CDR3 protein, called by TCRdb with MiXCR from the reads. The sample carries about 220,000 distinct CDR3 sequences, approximately 35% recorded once. Sequenced input: sorted CD4+, CD8+, or CD8+CD57+ T cells (not recorded which) from PBMCs. The receptor set was obtained from a human donor in good health, serving as a control. CDR3s include the opening cysteine and the closing phenylalanine or tryptophan. D genes are given only for firm matches. The size field is filled for only some rows; it gives once, few, many or a size class.

d_gene,v_gene,j_gene,abundance,CDR3nt,CDR3aa
-,TRBV29-1,TRBJ2-3,-,TGCAGCGTTGGTGGGGGATCCACAGATACGCAGTATTTT,CSVGGGSTDTQYF
-,TRBV5-1,TRBJ1-3,-,TGCGCCAGCAGCTTGTCAGGGTTCTCTGGAAACACCATGTATTTT,CASSLSGFSGNTMYF
-,TRBV13,TRBJ2-7,many,TGTGCCAGCAGCTTAAACAGGGTCGAGCAGTACTTC,CASSLNRVEQYF
TRBD1,TRBV2,TRBJ1-2,many,TGTGCCAGCAGTCCGGACAGGGGCTACACCTTC,CASSPDRGYTF
-,TRBV7-9,TRBJ1-2,-,TGTGCCAGCAGCTTGGGGGAGGTGGCTATGGATGGCTACACCTTC,CASSLGEVAMDGYTF
-,TRBV30,TRBJ2-2,-,TGTGCCTGGACCCCCTCCCAGCCGAACACCGGGGAGCTGTTTTTT,CAWTPSQPNTGELFF
TRBD1,TRBV7-8,TRBJ1-2,-,TGTGCCATCAACGGGCGTCAGGGGGAAAGACGGGGCTACACCTTC,CAINGRQGERRGYTF
-,TRBV7-9,TRBJ2-7,-,TGTGCCAGCAGCTTCCCATCCCGCGAGCAGTACTTC,CASSFPSREQYF
-,TRBV6-1,TRBJ1-1,many,TGTGCCAGCAAGAGGGAAACTGAAGCTTTCTTT,CASKRETEAFF
TRBD1,TRBV27,TRBJ2-7,-,TGTGCCAGCAGTTTCACGCGGACAGGGGGCATCGAGCAGTACTTC,CASSFTRTGGIEQYF
TRBD1,TRBV7-8,TRBJ1-3,many,TGTGCCAGCAGCTTACGCCGGGACAGGGGGCTGGGAAACACCATATATTTT,CASSLRRDRGLGNTIYF
-,TRBV2,TRBJ1-2,many,TGTGCCAGCAGGGGAAGGGGGGCGAGCTATGGCTACACCTTC,CASRGRGASYGYTF
-,TRBV29-1,TRBJ2-7,medium-sized,TGCAGCGTTACCGGAGGCTACGAGCAGTACTTC,CSVTGGYEQYF
-,TRBV30,TRBJ1-5,-,TGTGCCTGGAGCCCCCCCGACAGCTCCCTATCCTACGTACCCAATCAGCCCCAGCATTTT,CAWSPPDSSLSYVPNQPQHF
TRBD2,TRBV6-1,TRBJ2-1,few,TGTGCCAGTCGGACTAGCGGGATGGTCAATGAGCAGTTCTTC,CASRTSGMVNEQFF
-,TRBV25-1,TRBJ1-2,-,TGTGCCAGCAGTGAATGGGACAACTACTTATATGGCTACACCTTC,CASSEWDNYLYGYTF
-,TRBV20-1,TRBJ1-1,many,TGCAGTGCTACCCGACTGGGCGGGGACACTGAAGCTTTCTTT,CSATRLGGDTEAFF
-,TRBV19,TRBJ1-2,many,TGTGCCAGTAGTACAGTCGGGAAGGCGCTCTATGGCTACACCTTC,CASSTVGKALYGYTF
TRBD1,TRBV10-3,TRBJ2-7,-,TGTGCCATCAGTGAGTCTACAGGGGCCGCGATCTCCTACGAGCAGTACTTC,CAISESTGAAISYEQYF
-,TRBV7-9,TRBJ1-2,-,TGTGCCAGCAGCCCCACAGACAACTATGGCTACACCTTC,CASSPTDNYGYTF
-,TRBV20-1,TRBJ2-2,few,TGCAGTGCTAGGGTTAGGAACACCGGGGAGCTGTTTTTT,CSARVRNTGELFF
TRBD2,TRBV4-1,TRBJ2-3,few,TGCGCCAGCAGCCCCCGTAGGACTAGCGGGGCGAGCACAGATACGCAGTATTTT,CASSPRRTSGASTDTQYF
-,TRBV20-1,TRBJ2-7,many,TGCAGTGCTGAGACCGGGATATCCTACGAGCAGTACTTC,CSAETGISYEQYF
-,TRBV24-1,TRBJ1-5,once,TGTGCCACCAGTGGGTCAGGACTAAATCAGCCCCAGCATTTT,CATSGSGLNQPQHF
-,TRBV5-5,TRBJ1-6,many,TGTGCCAGCAGCGTATTATATGGCCTCTCCGGGGGACCCCTCCACTTT,CASSVLYGLSGGPLHF
-,TRBV6-5,TRBJ2-7,-,TGTGCCAGCAGTTTTACGGGGGATTTATACGAGCAGTACTTC,CASSFTGDLYEQYF
-,TRBV7-9,TRBJ1-4,few,TGTGCCAGCAGCTTAGAGACGGGTGCTAATGAAAAACTGTTTTTT,CASSLETGANEKLFF
-,TRBV2,TRBJ1-5,-,TGTGCCAGCAGAGCTGGGGGTTTTGGCAATCAGCCCCAGCATTTT,CASRAGGFGNQPQHF
TRBD1,TRBV20-1,TRBJ2-2,-,TGCAGTGCCGTCACCGGGACAGGGCCCGGGGAGCTGTTTTTT,CSAVTGTGPGELFF
TRBD1,TRBV7-9,TRBJ1-2,many,TGTGCCAGCAGCTTGGACAGGGCGAGAGGCTACACCTTC,CASSLDRARGYTF
-,TRBV6-1,TRBJ1-2,-,TGTGCCAGCAGTCGTCGGACCCTGCCTTTGACCGGCTACACCTTC,CASSRRTLPLTGYTF
-,TRBV2,TRBJ2-1,many,TGTGCCAGCAGAAATAGCCAGGGCTCCTACAATGAGCAGTTCTTC,CASRNSQGSYNEQFF
-,TRBV5-4,TRBJ2-7,-,TGTGCCGGCAGCCCTACAACGCCAACCTACGAGCAGTACTTC,CAGSPTTPTYEQYF
-,TRBV29-1,TRBJ1-2,few,TGCAGCGTACTCAGGGATTCCTATGGCTACACCTTC,CSVLRDSYGYTF
TRBD1,TRBV19,TRBJ1-1,many,TGTGCCATCACGAGATCGGAGGACAGGGGCACTGAAGCTTTCTTT,CAITRSEDRGTEAFF
-,TRBV2,TRBJ1-3,-,TGTGCCAGCAGCCGGGGACATCTCTCTGGAAACACCATATATTTT,CASSRGHLSGNTIYF
TRBD1,TRBV4-1,TRBJ2-7,-,TGCGCCAGCAGCCAAGTCGTCCCCCGGGACAGTATTTCCTACGAGCAGTACTTC,CASSQVVPRDSISYEQYF
TRBD1,TRBV12-3/TRBV12-4,TRBJ2-7,-,TGTGCCAGCAGGATAGGACAGGGAAACGAGCAGTACTTC,CASRIGQGNEQYF
-,TRBV18,TRBJ2-7,-,TGTGCCAGCTCACCACCCCGCGGTTTGGGCTACGAGCAGTACTTC,CASSPPRGLGYEQYF
TRBD1,TRBV10-2,TRBJ2-7,many,TGCGCCAGCAGTGAGCCAGGGGGATACGAGCAGTACTTC,CASSEPGGYEQYF
TRBD1,TRBV30,TRBJ1-3,-,TGTGCCTGGAGTGCCGGGACAGGCTCTGGAAACACCATATATTTT,CAWSAGTGSGNTIYF
TRBD1,TRBV24-1,TRBJ1-5,-,TGTGCCACCAGTGAGGCCGGGACAGGGAATCAGCCCCAGCATTTT,CATSEAGTGNQPQHF
TRBD1,TRBV12-3/TRBV12-4,TRBJ2-5,few,TGTGCCAGCAGTTTAGCGCACGGACAGGGTATAACACAGTACTTC,CASSLAHGQGITQYF
-,TRBV29-1,TRBJ1-1,-,TGCAGCGTGAGGACGCTTATGACCACTGAAGCTTTCTTT,CSVRTLMTTEAFF
-,TRBV9,TRBJ1-4,-,TGTGCCAGCAGCCCGTCGGTGGGAGGGGACGGGGAAAAACTGTTTTTT,CASSPSVGGDGEKLFF